A single sample is the source of the 21 T cell receptor beta chains below, sequenced in a study of blood T cell repertoires in COVID-19. Generated by immunoSEQ multiplex PCR, the TCRdb table keeps only in-frame clones and is missing some. The sample lists about 150,000 clones, roughly 84% occurring once. The source material was peripheral blood. These receptors were taken from a woman in her fifties or sixties in a cohort sampled during active or convalescent COVID-19.

This chain uses TRBV4-1 with TRBJ1-1; 8 bases match TRBD1. The V gene's germline CDR1 is MGHRA and CDR2 YSYEKL. The V and J ends lost 3 bases and 4 bases, in that order; junction bases with no gene match: 7. CDR3 length: 15 residues. Here the CDR3 reads CASSHPGQGGTEAFF. The CDR3, as DNA: TGCGCCAGCAGCCATCCAGGACAGGGTGGCACTGAAGCTTTCTTT.

The V and J genes are TRBV19 and TRBJ2-5, with D possibly matching TRBD2 (6 bases). The CDR3 runs 12 residues. In germline, CDR1 is LNHDA, CDR2 SQIVND (reference sequence). Between the trimmed V and J ends, which lost 7 bases and 5 bases, there was a span of 11 bases. CDR3 DNA sequence: TGTGCCAGTAACCCCGGAGGGGAGACCCAGTACTTC. Protein sequence: CASNPGGETQYF.

This clone came up a few times. The genes are TRBV10-2 and TRBJ1-5; weak D call: TRBD1 (6 bases). The V gene's germline CDR1 is WSHSY and CDR2 SAAADI. The CDR3 length is 15 residues. Deletions cut 0 bases from V and 3 bases from J, with 9 bases between. This chain's CDR3 is CASSESRGANQPQHF. The CDR3 DNA reads as TGCGCCAGCAGTGAGTCCCGGGGGGCCAATCAGCCCCAGCATTTT.

The J gene is TRBJ1-1, the V gene TRBV6-6, with 9 positions matching TRBD1. V dropped 4 bases and J dropped 5; count of bases not matched to a gene: 5. CDR1 is MNHNY, CDR2 SVGAGI, per germline (reference sequence). The CDR3 spans 14 residues. The CDR3: CASSSQGAETEAFF. The CDR3 region has the DNA TGTGCCAGCAGTTCACAGGGGGCAGAAACTGAAGCTTTCTTT.

The chain has TRBV6-5 and TRBJ2-5; 7 bases match TRBD2. This CDR3 spans 15 amino acids. CDR1 and CDR2 from the germline V gene are MNHEY and SVGAGI. V shed 6 bases and J 7 bases; nucleotides not matched to a gene: 14. The CDR3 loop reads CASRTNLAERGTQYF. The CDR3 nucleotides are TGTGCCAGCAGAACGAATCTGGCCGAGCGGGGGACCCAGTACTTC.

This CDR3 is CASSYNRENTEAFF. The CDR3 nucleotides read TGTGCCAGCAGCTACAACAGGGAGAACACTGAAGCTTTCTTT. The chain has TRBV5-4 and TRBJ1-1; D might be TRBD1 (6 bases). Deletions cut 3 bases from V and 1 base from J, with 10 bases between. Per the germline V gene, CDR1 is SGHNT and CDR2 is YYREEE (reference sequence). CDR3 length: 14 residues.

This chain links TRBV18 with TRBJ2-3; D is unclear. V was cut by 2 bases and J by 4 bases, with 10 bases left in between. This CDR3 spans 14 amino acids. Germline CDR1 is KGHSH and CDR2 is LQKENI. CDR3 nucleotides: TGTGCCAGCTCACCATCGGGTGCGCCAGATACGCAGTATTTT. Translating gives CASSPSGAPDTQYF.

The gene calls are TRBV5-1 and TRBJ1-6; 8 bases fit TRBD1. There are 14 residues in the CDR3. Trimming at V came to 6 bases and at J to 8 bases, leaving 7 bases not matched to a gene. Germline CDR1 reads SGHRS; CDR2 reads YFSETQ. CDR3 amino acids: CASKLTGVDSPLHF. CDR3 sequence (DNA): TGCGCCAGCAAACTGACAGGGGTGGATTCACCCCTCCACTTT.

This chain connects TRBV6-5 to TRBJ2-1; 13 positions match TRBD2. There are 16 residues in the CDR3. Unmatched junction bases numbered 7, after V lost 0 bases and J lost 11 bases. CDR1 MNHEY and CDR2 SVGAGI come from the germline V gene. The CDR3 DNA reads as TGTGCCAGCAGTTACTCGACTAGCGGGGGGACTGTCCAGCAGTTCTTC. It encodes CASSYSTSGGTVQQFF.

The chain has TRBV6-1 and TRBJ1-5; 7 bases line up with TRBD1. Germline CDR1 MNHNS, CDR2 SASEGT. V was clipped by 3 bases and J by 0 bases; unmatched bases: 2. The CDR3 consists of 15 residues. CDR3 in amino acids: CASSEQGDSNQPQHF. The DNA of the CDR3 is TGTGCCAGCAGTGAGCAGGGGGATAGCAATCAGCCCCAGCATTTT.

This sequence joins TRBV5-1 and TRBJ2-7, with TRBD1 identical over 9 bases. CDR1 SGHRS and CDR2 YFSETQ come from the germline V gene. The ends lost 0 bases at V and 3 bases at J; junction bases unmatched: 10. The CDR3 length is 17 residues. CDR3 sequence (DNA): TGCGCCAGCAGCTTGGGCCCGAGCGGGACAGGGATCTACGAGCAGTACTTC. Translation gives CASSLGPSGTGIYEQYF. Complete variable domain (other parts from reference TRBV5-1 and TRBJ2-7): KAGVTQTPRYLIKTRGQQVTLSCSPISGHRSVSWYQQTPGQGLQFLFEYFSETQRNKGNFPGRFSGRQFSNSRSEMNVSTLELGDSALYLCASSLGPSGTGIYEQYFGPGTRLTVT.

This clone was observed a few times. The V and J genes are TRBV5-4 and TRBJ2-1, with TRBD2 matching over 8 bases. Losses at the gene ends were 9 bases for V and 5 bases for J; bases not matched to a gene: 7. The CDR3 sequence is 13 residues long. From germline, CDR1 is SGHNT and CDR2 YYREEE (reference sequence). This CDR3 reads CATTGGFNNEQFF. The CDR3 DNA reads TGTGCCACCACGGGGGGGTTCAACAATGAGCAGTTCTTC.

As DNA, the CDR3 is TGTGCCAGCAGCGCCGCAGGGCGAGATACGCAGTATTTT. Its translation: CASSAAGRDTQYF. V gene TRBV9 combines with J gene TRBJ2-3, with a tentative D call TRBD1 (5 bases). The CDR3 extends over 13 amino acids. Trimming pared 3 bases from V and 5 bases from J, leaving 10 bases between. Looked up from germline, CDR1 is SGDLS and CDR2 is YYNGEE. Variable domain in full (rest from reference TRBV9 and TRBJ2-3): DSGVTQTPKHLITATGQRVTLRCSPRSGDLSVYWYQQSLDQGLQFLIQYYNGEERAKGNILERFSAQQFPDLHSELNLSSLELGDSALYFCASSAAGRDTQYFGPGTRLTVL.

This chain links TRBV3-1 (or the pseudogene TRBV3-2) with TRBJ2-2; weak D call: TRBD1 (5 bases). Per the germline V gene, CDR1 is LGHDT and CDR2 is YNNKEL (reference sequence). The CDR3 sequence is 15 residues long. Trimming pared 2 bases from V and 4 bases from J, leaving 11 bases between. CDR3 sequence (DNA): TGTGCCAGCAGCCAAATCAGGGTTGTCACCGGGGAGCTGTTTTTT. Translated: CASSQIRVVTGELFF.

A single count supports this clone. This chain uses TRBV6-5 with TRBJ2-2; the match to TRBD2 covers 8 bases. CDR1 and CDR2 from the germline V gene are MNHEY and SVGAGI. The CDR3 runs to 15 residues. V lost 2 bases to trimming and J lost 4 bases; unmatched junction nucleotides: 3. The CDR3 sequence: CASSYTGGGTGELFF. DNA for the CDR3: TGTGCCAGCAGTTACACGGGGGGGGGCACCGGGGAGCTGTTTTTT.

The chain employs TRBV13 and TRBJ2-2, with 7 bases identical to TRBD2. The germline V gene encodes CDR1 PRHDT and CDR2 FYEKMQ (reference sequence). This CDR3 is 17 amino acids long. The J segment lost 1 base and the V segment lost 2 bases, leaving 7 bases of the junction unmatched. The DNA for the CDR3 is TGTGCCAGCAGCTTACGCAGCGGGGCGCAGAACACCGGGGAGCTGTTTTTT. Translating it yields CASSLRSGAQNTGELFF.

DNA for the CDR3: TGCGCCAGCAGCCAAACTGGCGGGGAGACGCATACGCAGTATTTT. Protein sequence: CASSQTGGETHTQYF. The chain couples TRBV4-1 to TRBJ2-3; the D gene is possibly TRBD2 (6 bases). The CDR3 has 15 amino acids. Looked up from germline, CDR1 is MGHRA and CDR2 is YSYEKL. V was shortened by 2 bases and J by 7 bases, with 16 bases between the two germline ends.

The chain employs TRBV24-1 and TRBJ1-4; 8 nucleotides agree with TRBD1. With 8 bases clipped from V and 8 bases from J, the junction kept 6 bases outside the gene matches. The length of the CDR3 is 13 residues. Germline CDR1 is KGHDR and CDR2 is SFDVKD. The CDR3 sequence is CATIQGAWEKLFF. The DNA of the CDR3 is TGTGCCACCATCCAGGGGGCTTGGGAAAAACTGTTTTTT.

This chain links TRBV29-1 with TRBJ1-1; D uncertain. CDR1 and CDR2 from the germline V gene are SQVTM and ANQGSEA. V gave up 4 bases and J gave up 6 bases, with 18 bases separating them. CDR3 length equals 14 residues. The CDR3 region is CSVGRDPIIAEAFF. In DNA, the CDR3 is TGCAGCGTTGGACGGGATCCAATTATCGCTGAAGCTTTCTTT.

CDR3 amino acids: CASSYQGNTEAFF. CDR3 DNA: TGTGCCAGCAGTTACCAGGGCAACACTGAAGCTTTCTTT. J is TRBJ1-1 and V is TRBV6-2 or TRBV6-3; a possible D gene is TRBD1 (5 bases). This CDR3 contains 13 residues. The V end was cut by 2 bases, the J end by 2 bases, with 6 bases between. Germline CDR1 MNHEY, CDR2 SVGEGT.

The chain has TRBV9 and TRBJ2-5, with D perhaps matching TRBD1 (5 bases). This CDR3 is 16 amino acids long. V shed 4 bases and J shed 2 bases, with 18 bases lying between them. CDR1 is SGDLS, CDR2 YYNGEE, per germline. CDR3 nucleotide sequence: TGTGCCAGCAGCCCTTCCCCTCAGGGTTTGCAAGAGACCCAGTACTTC. Its translation is CASSPSPQGLQETQYF.